This TCR beta chain originates from a study of blood T cells in healthy people across ages (dated by TCRdb to the mid-2010s). Context from the whole study: In model experiments, template switching captured roughly one uniquely barcoded TCR beta cDNA molecule for every two T cells. The study measured age-related changes in TCR beta repertoire diversity using deep sequencing normalized with unique cDNA molecular identifiers. The donors were divided into four age groups: young (average roughly 17 years), middle-aged (over 35), aged (approximately 62) and long-lived (roughly 86). For two donors (one aged 18 to 29 and one aged 80 or older), the study analyzed two additional independent replicas of 1 million unique cDNA reads from the same blood draw.

The receptor library was made with 5' RACE. TCRdb shows the sequencer as Illumina HiSeq 2500. A second PCR of about 6 to 12 cycles was run with a J-beta primer mix and a sample-barcoded 5' primer. Each TCR beta cDNA molecule received a unique molecular identifier from a template-switch 5' adaptor carrying 12 random nucleotides. Each sample yielded at least 3 million CDR3-containing paired-end reads. All of the RNA was converted into first-strand cDNA using the Mint cDNA synthesis kit, with a TRBC-specific oligonucleotide serving as the primer. Following uracil-DNA glycosylase treatment, all cDNA underwent a first 18-cycle PCR with the universal primers M1SS and BC2_uni_R. In the original analysis: For normalization, 1 million high-quality reads, each with a distinct molecular identifier, were randomly selected from each sample. Instead of being binned into consensus sequences, reads that shared molecular identifiers were thrown out. MiTCR, set to a Q25 quality threshold and the strictest error-elimination algorithm, was used for CDR3 identification, clonotype clustering and error correction. Lower-bound total TCR beta diversity was estimated with a nonparametric unseen species model using Euler transformation. Clones were called with MiXCR by TCRdb after fastp trimmed the public reads at Q25, and only in-frame beta chains were retained. Rows with one shared CDR3 protein collapse into an entry with the most common genes and DNA. TCRdb assigned the V and J calls; the authors' analysis was not used. The sample table records just under 550,000 distinct CDR3 sequences; 24% of these occur just once. Roughly 10% of the sample goes to the ten largest clones.

The 39 donors, aged 6 to 90 years, were systemically healthy Caucasian individuals from Russia. Roughly 11 milliliters of peripheral blood were drawn from each donor into EDTA-treated Vacutainer tubes. Ficoll-Paque density-gradient centrifugation was used to isolate PBMCs, with at least 6.5 million per sample. Trizol reagent was used to extract total RNA from the PBMCs, yielding at least 6 micrograms per sample. For every donor, an aliquot of PBMCs went through flow cytometry to measure the percentages of naive CD45RAhigh/CD27high T cells. What the work shows at the level of the full study, not this receptor alone: As age increased, observed TCR beta diversity per million T cells dropped in a roughly linear way, and a significant reduction was already evident by age 40. Compared with the aged group, the long-lived group had more naive CD4+ T cells, fewer expanded clones and increased TCR diversity, a pattern suggesting age selection. Estimates of total diversity based on one million sequenced T cells were considered lower bounds and underestimates. Observed TCR beta diversity correlated strongly with the percentage of naive T cells measured by flow cytometry. Because profiling used bulk unsorted PBMCs, naive and antigen-experienced compartments could not be compared conclusively. Donor CMV infection status was unknown, potentially confounding age-related changes in expanded clonotypes.

This clonotype was detected a few times. Its antigen has not been determined. The record has no base qualities; no much larger clone is one base away. The data were also submitted as part of a second study, on T cells of mothers and their children. Taken from the second paper: Nine systemically healthy Caucasian individuals served as donors, namely three mothers together with their six children. cDNA synthesis used all of the extracted RNA, with 1.5 ug of RNA in each 15 ul reaction. In the second PCR, the M1S primer added sample barcodes and 2-4 random nucleotides. More than 8.5 million TCR beta CDR3 reads were obtained from each mother, and roughly 3 million reads were obtained from each child. Thymic selection shapes the output of TCR recombination in a similar way in related and unrelated pairs, and inherited differences have a minor effect. Normalized repertoire overlap in related mother-child pairs was always slightly higher than in unrelated mother-child pairs, but the difference was never significant. No persistent microchimeric T cell clones were found, with a detection sensitivity of roughly 99 clones per million clonotypes. To look for features that set related mother-child pairs apart from unrelated individuals, the researchers ran deep NGS to compare the TCR beta repertoires of mothers and children. On average, the children were about 10 +/- 4 years old, while the mothers were roughly 40 +/- 4 years old. After adapter ligation with NEBNext reagents, the libraries were sequenced on Illumina HiSeq 2000 with 100+100 nt paired-end reads. To prevent cross-contamination, the mother and child libraries were prepared a month apart and were sequenced in separate runs. Each donor had between about 500,000 and 2,100,000 distinct TCR beta clonotypes identified. Naive TCR beta clonotypes were estimated from low-frequency clonotypes matched to each donor's FACS-determined naive share, without sorting.

The clonotype comes from a boy aged 10-17 years in good health. Material for sequencing was blood.

The nucleotide sequence reads as follows: TGTGCCAGCAGTACAGGACAGGGGGCGGGTGAGCAGTACTTC. Its translation reads: CASSTGQGAGEQYF. Recombination joined TRBV27 with TRBJ2-5; 11 junctional bases match TRBD1. The CDR3 measures 14 amino acids from cysteine to phenylalanine. Only the CDR3 portion is preserved as DNA: 42 bases, with reading frame beginning at the first base. Germline trimming: 5 bases from V, 11 bases from J; junction bases outside gene matches: 10. The germline V gene (reference sequence) specifies MNHEY as CDR1 and SMNVEV as CDR2.